The T cell receptor (beta chain) described here comes from a study of PD-1 blockade in classical Hodgkin lymphoma. Study outcomes and limitations: There was a significant rise in CD4+ TCR diversity by C4D1, with no such rise for CD8+. A reduction in baseline TCR diversity was reportedly seen in newly diagnosed patients relative to healthy donors. The study found complete responders had baseline diversity similar to newly diagnosed patients.

Relapses following autologous stem cell transplantation were seen in all patients, with brentuximab vedotin exposure varying. Best responses included complete response and partial response; otherwise, the best response was progressive disease. The data were produced by immunoSEQ multiplex PCR, yet TCRdb's version contains in-frame clones alone and is incomplete. The sample carries about 29,000 clones, 70% to 85% recorded once. This CDR3 has 18 amino acids. Details on this clone: Its antigen is unknown.

The source material was peripheral blood mononuclear cells (PBMCs), sampled before the second cycle of nivolumab. V is TRBV1 and J is TRBJ2-6; TRBD1, the D gene given by the table, was not confirmed from the DNA. TRBV1 is described as a pseudogene. This clonotype originated in a human donor with classical Hodgkin lymphoma. This CDR3 reads CTSSPSGTGNSGANVLTF. CDR3 DNA: TGCACCAGCAGCCCCTCCGGGACAGGGAACTCTGGGGCCAACGTCCTGACTTTC.